This T cell receptor beta chain appears in the sequencing data of a study of blood T cell repertoires in COVID-19. Study context: Collection of acute and convalescent COVID-19 samples took place in the United States, Italy and Spain.

The participants were between roughly 18 and 89 years old and came from under 25 US areas. Clinical histories supplied by participants themselves formed the basis of cohort assignment. This clone occurred many times. Authors' analysis steps: The authors estimated nucleated cell counts from reference gene primer amplification. Profiled with immunoSEQ multiplex PCR; TCRdb holds only in-frame clones, not every one. V, J and clone size are taken as reported in that table, and D and trimming were inferred from the DNA itself. The sample carries under 250,000 clones, around 84% recorded once. V lost 1 base and J 8 bases, leaving 7 bases between the germline ends. Per the germline V gene, CDR1 is SGDLS and CDR2 is YYNGEE. CDR3 length equals 13 residues.

This chain connects TRBV9 to TRBJ1-6, with D unresolved. Sequencing was performed on PBMCs or T cells enriched from blood (not recorded which). The source is a man aged 25 to 45 with acute COVID-19. CDR3 region: CASSVSSDSPLHF. The DNA of the CDR3 is TGTGCCAGCAGCGTATCGTCCGATTCACCCCTCCACTTT.